Below, 30 T cell receptor beta chains from the same sample are listed, as sequenced in a study of yellow fever vaccine responses in identical twins. TCRdb recomputed calls from the RT-PCR reads with MiXCR, one row per CDR3 protein. The sample consists of 300 to 500 distinct CDR3 sequences, 55% to 80% of them appearing once. The sample here was T cells from blood (PBMCs), unsorted or a sorted subset (not recorded which), taken before or after yellow fever vaccination (not recorded which). These receptors all come from a female donor who received the yellow fever vaccine.

This clonotype is labeled as hyperexpanded (1% or more). V and J are TRBV4-3 and TRBJ1-1; no definite D call. CDR1 and CDR2 from the germline V gene are LGHNA and YSLEER. CDR3 length equals 13 residues. V was trimmed by 0 bases and J by 0 bases, leaving 2 bases between them. CDR3 coding DNA: TGCGCCAGCAGCCAAGAATTGAACACTGAAGCTTTCTTT. Protein product: CASSQELNTEAFF.

The V and J genes are TRBV11-1 and TRBJ2-3; 9 bases are shared with TRBD1. Per germline, CDR1 SGHAT and CDR2 FQDESV (reference sequence). V lost 4 bases, J lost 0 bases, and 5 bases stayed unmatched. The CDR3 runs 16 residues. In nucleotides, the CDR3 is TGTGCCAGCAGCTCCGCCGGGACAGGGAGCACAGATACGCAGTATTTT. Amino acid sequence: CASSSAGTGSTDTQYF.

This clonotype was recorded a few times. This chain joins TRBV23-1 and TRBJ1-1, with D unclear. TRBV23-1 is known as an ORF, though its function is uncertain. V dropped 1 base and J dropped 5 bases, with 17 bases sitting between them. The CDR3 sequence is 16 residues long. CDR3 in amino acids: CASSQYVAAPGTEAFF. CDR3 DNA sequence: TGCGCCAGCAGTCAATATGTGGCAGCCCCGGGTACTGAAGCTTTCTTT.

This chain uses TRBV7-6 with TRBJ2-7; D unclear. Trimming removed 3 bases at V and 2 bases at J, with 11 bases between. This CDR3 region has 14 residues. CDR1 and CDR2 (germline): SGHVS, FNYEAQ. This CDR3 is CASSFSPGPYEQYF. The CDR3 DNA is TGTGCCAGCAGCTTTTCCCCCGGACCCTACGAGCAGTACTTC.

The V and J genes are TRBV14 and TRBJ2-5; weak D call: TRBD2 (6 bases). This CDR3 has 14 residues. Germline assignment: CDR1 SGHDN and CDR2 FVKESK. V was cut by 4 bases and J by 5 bases, with 14 bases left in between. CDR3 in DNA: TGTGCCAGCAGCCCATTAATGCGGGGTGAGACCCAGTACTTC. As protein: CASSPLMRGETQYF.

The rearrangement uses TRBV10-3 and TRBJ1-2, with 7 nucleotides matching TRBD1. Germline CDR1 is ENHRY and CDR2 is SYGVKD. The ends lost 5 bases at V and 4 bases at J; junction bases unmatched: 13. The CDR3 loop spans 16 amino acids. The CDR3 here is CAISPTGDPTTYGYTF. The CDR3 bases are TGTGCCATCAGTCCCACAGGGGACCCAACAACCTATGGCTACACCTTC.

The rearrangement joins TRBV7-6 to TRBJ2-3; D remains unclear. From germline, CDR1 is SGHVS and CDR2 FNYEAQ. V lost 5 bases, J lost 0 bases, and 6 bases lay in between. CDR3 length: 13 residues. The CDR3 coding sequence is TGTGCCAGCAGCCTCTCTAGCACAGATACGCAGTATTTT. Protein product: CASSLSSTDTQYF.

This rearrangement joins TRBV12-3 or TRBV12-4 to TRBJ2-4; D is possibly TRBD2 (7 bases). V shed 6 bases and J shed 15 bases, with 18 bases lying between them. CDR3 length: 12 residues. CDR3 loop: CASSSGDYLRYF. In DNA form, the CDR3 reads TGTGCCAGCAGCTCAGGGGACTATTTGCGGTACTTC.

V and J are TRBV20-1 and TRBJ2-1, with D unclear. V dropped 7 bases and J dropped 3 bases, with 7 bases sitting between them. This CDR3 has 11 amino acids. Germline V gene lookup returns CDR1 DFQATT and CDR2 SNEGSKA (reference sequence). CDR3 DNA sequence: TGCAGTGTAAACTTCTACAATGAGCAGTTCTTC. This translates into CSVNFYNEQFF.

J is TRBJ1-6 and V is TRBV23-1; D gene uncertain. TRBV23-1 is annotated as an ORF whose role is uncertain. The CDR3 sequence is 14 residues long. The V gene lost 4 bases and the J gene lost 0 bases, with 4 bases spanning the gap. DNA for the CDR3: TGCGCCAGCAGTCTAGGCTCCTATAATTCACCCCTCCACTTT. Translated, it gives CASSLGSYNSPLHF.

The chain has TRBV6-5 and TRBJ1-1; maybe TRBD1 (6 bases). CDR1 and CDR2 (germline): MNHEY, SVGAGI. Trimming shortened V by 0 bases and J by 6 bases, and 8 bases separated the two germline ends. CDR3 length: 13 residues. The CDR3 region is CASSYSGTPEAFF. CDR3 nucleotides: TGTGCCAGCAGTTACTCGGGGACACCTGAAGCTTTCTTT.

This clonotype was recorded a few times. The gene calls are TRBV4-1 and TRBJ1-1; no reliable D call. Trimming removed 2 bases from V and 12 bases from J, with 19 bases in between. Germline values: CDR1 MGHRA, CDR2 YSYEKL. This CDR3 contains 14 residues. The DNA for the CDR3 is TGCGCCAGCAGCCAATTAGGTGTGGCTCAGGTTTCTTTCTTT. It codes for CASSQLGVAQVSFF.

This clonotype was seen a single time. The gene calls are TRBV6-2 or TRBV6-3 and TRBJ2-7; perhaps D is TRBD1 or TRBD2 (5 bases each). Germline values: CDR1 MNHEY, CDR2 SVGEGT. V was shortened by 2 bases and J by 6 bases, with 5 bases between the two germline ends. The CDR3 sequence is 11 residues long. The CDR3, as DNA: TGTGCCAGCAGTTACGGGGGCGAGCAGTACGTC. Translation: CASSYGGEQYV.

The CDR3 loop reads CASSLAWSSYNEQFF. The CDR3 DNA sequence: TGTGCCAGCAGCTTAGCGTGGAGCTCCTACAATGAGCAGTTCTTC. The chain recombines TRBV11-1 with TRBJ2-1, with no clear D. The V end lost 0 bases, the J end lost 0 bases, and 6 bases lay between the germline ends. CDR1 is SGHAT, CDR2 FQDESV, per germline (reference sequence). The CDR3 has 15 amino acids.

In its sample, this clonotype was seen a few times. V gene TRBV24-1 combines with J gene TRBJ2-1; tentatively, D is TRBD2 (6 bases). V was clipped by 5 bases and J by 5 bases, with 15 bases between them. This CDR3 is built from 15 residues. Germline V gene data show CDR1 as KGHDR and CDR2 as SFDVKD. CDR3 nucleotides: TGTGCCACCAGTGGTCGGGGGATGAGGAACAATGAGCAGTTCTTC. Translated: CATSGRGMRNNEQFF.

Judged by abundance, this clonotype is hyperexpanded. CDR3 in amino acids: CASSYSTSGQYYGYTF. CDR3 bases: TGTGCCAGCAGTTACTCAACCTCGGGACAGTACTATGGCTACACCTTC. V and J are TRBV6-5 and TRBJ1-2; the match to TRBD1 covers 7 bases. The CDR3 contains 16 residues. The V gene's germline CDR1 is MNHEY and CDR2 SVGAGI. With 0 bases clipped from V and 3 bases from J, the junction kept 7 bases outside the gene matches.

This clonotype was detected only a few times. V usage is TRBV6-1 and J usage is TRBJ1-2; 9 nucleotides align to TRBD1. CDR3 length: 15 residues. Germline V gene lookup returns CDR1 MNHNS and CDR2 SASEGT. The V and J ends lost 6 bases and 5 bases, in that order; junction bases with no gene match: 10. The CDR3 is CASSKIQGARYGYTF. The DNA for the CDR3 is TGTGCCAGCAGCAAAATACAGGGGGCGCGGTATGGCTACACCTTC.

In its sample, this clonotype was seen once. The chain carries TRBV9 and TRBJ1-1; no definite D call. Germline loops: CDR1 SGDLS, CDR2 YYNGEE. Trimming pared 0 bases from V and 7 bases from J, leaving 13 bases between. This CDR3 comprises 14 residues. The CDR3 coding sequence is TGTGCCAGCAGCGTAGAAGGTGGGATGAGTGAAGCTTTCTTT. Protein sequence: CASSVEGGMSEAFF.

The chain joins TRBV23-1 to TRBJ1-1; no clear D. TRBV23-1 is an ORF; its function is uncertain. Between the trimmed V and J ends, which lost 3 bases and 0 bases, there was a span of 8 bases. This CDR3 contains 14 residues. CDR3 protein: CASSHLVMNTEAFF. Written as DNA, the CDR3 is TGCGCCAGCAGTCATTTAGTTATGAACACTGAAGCTTTCTTT.

V is TRBV13 and J is TRBJ2-5, with D unclear. The CDR3 has 15 residues. Germline CDR1 reads PRHDT; CDR2 reads FYEKMQ (reference sequence). Deletions cut 0 bases from V and 1 base from J, with 9 bases between. CDR3 sequence reads: CASSLGRLIQETQYF. For the CDR3, the DNA is TGTGCCAGCAGCTTAGGCCGTTTGATCCAAGAGACCCAGTACTTC.

This clonotype counts as hyperexpanded. The V gene is TRBV4-1, the J gene TRBJ1-2; tentatively, D is TRBD1 (5 bases). The length of the CDR3 is 15 residues. The V end lost 1 base, the J end lost 4 bases, and 13 bases lay between the germline ends. Germline V gives CDR1 MGHRA, CDR2 YSYEKL. The CDR3 sequence: CASSQVAGTSYGYTF. CDR3 nucleotides: TGCGCCAGCAGCCAAGTGGCAGGGACCAGCTATGGCTACACCTTC.

The rearrangement links TRBV23-1 to TRBJ1-1, with D unclear. TRBV23-1 is identified as an open reading frame with a role that is uncertain. V lost 0 bases, J lost 4 bases, and 15 bases lay in between. The length of the CDR3 is 16 residues. This CDR3 is CASSQSNQESGTEAFF. CDR3 coding DNA: TGCGCCAGCAGTCAATCGAATCAGGAAAGTGGCACTGAAGCTTTCTTT.

In this sample, this clonotype turned up once. This chain connects TRBV11-3 to TRBJ2-5; D gene unclear. V was trimmed by 2 bases and J by 5 bases, leaving 9 bases between them. This CDR3 contains 13 residues. Germline V gene data show CDR1 as SGHNT and CDR2 as YENEEA. The CDR3 loop reads CASSLSARETQYF. CDR3 nucleotide sequence: TGTGCCAGCAGCTTATCGGCTAGGGAGACCCAGTACTTC.

CDR3: CASSPFNPQHGYTF. CDR3 nucleotide sequence: TGCGCCAGCAGTCCCTTCAACCCCCAGCATGGCTACACCTTC. The chain uses TRBV23-1 and TRBJ1-2; no reliable D call. TRBV23-1 falls under the ORF class, with uncertain function. Trimming removed 4 bases at V and 6 bases at J, with 15 bases between. The CDR3 spans 14 residues.

V usage is TRBV23-1 and J usage is TRBJ1-1; possible D gene TRBD1, 5 bases. TRBV23-1 is noted as an ORF with a role that remains uncertain. Trimming removed 0 bases at V and 4 bases at J, with 21 bases between. This CDR3 spans 18 amino acids. The CDR3 loop is CASSQSDTFIQVGTEAFF. The DNA of the CDR3 is TGCGCCAGCAGTCAATCCGACACCTTCATACAGGTCGGCACTGAAGCTTTCTTT.

The chain combines TRBV27 with TRBJ2-3; D might be TRBD2 (5 bases). This CDR3 is built from 14 residues. Germline lookup yields CDR1 MNHEY and CDR2 SMNVEV (reference sequence). V lost 6 bases and J 1 base, leaving 11 bases between the germline ends. The CDR3 coding sequence is TGTGCCAGCAGCAAGACCGGGGGCACAGATACGCAGTATTTT. It yields the protein CASSKTGGTDTQYF.

The chain carries TRBV9 and TRBJ1-2; 7 nucleotides align to TRBD1. This CDR3 comprises 15 residues. Looked up from germline, CDR1 is SGDLS and CDR2 is YYNGEE. Trimming took 3 bases from V and 4 from J; bases not matched to a gene: 9. This chain's CDR3 is CASSAGGEGAYGYTF. The CDR3 nucleotides are TGTGCCAGCAGCGCGGGCGGCGAGGGGGCCTATGGCTACACCTTC.

V usage is TRBV6-1 and J usage is TRBJ1-1; 7 bases fit TRBD1. J lost 10 bases, V lost 8 bases, and 10 bases had no gene match. The CDR3 runs 12 residues. CDR1 is MNHNS, CDR2 SASEGT, per germline. This CDR3 is CASGQGGIVAFF. Here the CDR3 DNA reads TGTGCCAGCGGTCAGGGGGGGATAGTAGCTTTCTTT.

This sequence joins TRBV10-1 and TRBJ1-2; 7 nucleotides agree with TRBD1. The germline V gene has CDR1 WNHNN and CDR2 SYGVQD (reference sequence). The CDR3 contains 15 residues. Trimming at V came to 3 bases and at J to 3 bases, leaving 7 bases not matched to a gene. The CDR3 nucleotides are TGCGCCAGCAGTGACTCGACAGGGCCCTACTATGGCTACACCTTC. It specifies CASSDSTGPYYGYTF.

In this sample, this clonotype turned up a few times. The CDR3 bases are TGCGCCAGCAGCCCGACTATGGGACTTAAATGGGAAGCTTTCTTT. It encodes CASSPTMGLKWEAFF. The chain couples TRBV23-1 to TRBJ1-1; D possibly corresponds to TRBD1 (5 bases). TRBV23-1 is marked as an open reading frame, function uncertain. The CDR3 length is 15 residues. V shed 6 bases and J shed 8 bases, with 22 bases lying between them.